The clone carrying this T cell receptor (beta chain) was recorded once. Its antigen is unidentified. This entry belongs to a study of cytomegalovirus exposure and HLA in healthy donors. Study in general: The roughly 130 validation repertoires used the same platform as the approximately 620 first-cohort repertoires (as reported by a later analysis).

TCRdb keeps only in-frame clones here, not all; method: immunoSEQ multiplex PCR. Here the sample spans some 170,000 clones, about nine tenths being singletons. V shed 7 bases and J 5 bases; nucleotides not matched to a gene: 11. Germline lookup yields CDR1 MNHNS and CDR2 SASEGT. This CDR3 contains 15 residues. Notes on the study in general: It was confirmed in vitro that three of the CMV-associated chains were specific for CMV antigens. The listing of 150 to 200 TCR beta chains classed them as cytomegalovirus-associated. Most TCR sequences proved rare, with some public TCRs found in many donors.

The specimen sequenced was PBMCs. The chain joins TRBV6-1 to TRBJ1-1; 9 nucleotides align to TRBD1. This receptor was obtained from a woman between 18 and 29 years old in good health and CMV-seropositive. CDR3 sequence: CASTDRGGSLTEAFF. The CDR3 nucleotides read TGTGCCAGCACGGACAGGGGCGGTTCTTTGACTGAAGCTTTCTTT.